Listed below are T cell receptor beta chains from one sample, sequenced in a study of blood T cell repertoires in COVID-19. Only in-frame clones appear in the TCRdb table, and some are missing; sequencing was by immunoSEQ multiplex PCR. The sample has tens of thousands of clones; around 83% are singletons. The sample was peripheral blood. The receptors were sampled from a man aged 65-85 years with active COVID-19. The CDR3 runs from the conserved cysteine through the conserved F or W. D genes are given only for firm matches. The size field is filled for only some rows; it gives once, few, many or a size class.

size	V	J	D	CDR3	DNA
-	TRBV5-8	TRBJ1-5	-	CASSAGQQYQPQHF	TGTGCCAGCAGCGCAGGACAGCAGTATCAGCCCCAGCATTTT
-	TRBV19	TRBJ1-5	-	CASNQGTRNQPQHF	TGTGCCAGTAACCAGGGGACAAGAAATCAGCCCCAGCATTTT
once	TRBV6-5	TRBJ2-1	TRBD2	CASRPQRGATNEQFF	TGTGCCAGCAGGCCCCAGCGGGGGGCCACCAATGAGCAGTTCTTC
-	TRBV7-6	TRBJ2-3	-	CASSLLLPLAGSLSTDTQYF	TGTGCCAGCAGCCTACTACTACCCCTTGCGGGGAGCCTTAGCACAGATACGCAGTATTTT
-	TRBV5-4	TRBJ2-7	TRBD2	CASSLRALAGREQYF	TGTGCCAGCAGCTTGCGGGCGCTAGCGGGGCGGGAGCAGTACTTC
-	TRBV18	TRBJ2-7	TRBD1	CASSPPRTGVSYEQYF	TGTGCCAGCTCACCCCCCAGGACAGGAGTCTCCTACGAGCAGTACTTC
-	TRBV7-9	TRBJ1-2	-	CASSLISVYESYTF	TGTGCCAGCAGCTTAATATCCGTCTATGAGAGCTACACCTTC
-	TRBV4-3	TRBJ1-1	-	CASSLQGSSTEAFF	TGCGCCAGCAGCCTACAGGGTTCTAGCACTGAAGCTTTCTTT
once	TRBV9	TRBJ2-3	TRBD2	CASSVGRAGGADTQYF	TGTGCCAGCAGCGTAGGACGGGCGGGGGGCGCAGATACGCAGTATTTT
-	TRBV7-3	TRBJ2-1	-	CASSLNREVNEQFF	TGTGCCAGCAGCCTCAATCGGGAAGTCAATGAGCAGTTCTTC
-	TRBV6-2/TRBV6-3	TRBJ2-7	TRBD1	CASSKQGARTRGEQYF	TGTGCCAGCAGTAAACAGGGGGCGAGGACGAGGGGCGAGCAGTACTTC
-	TRBV4-3	TRBJ2-1	-	CASSRSPGASNEQFF	TGCGCCAGCAGCCGCTCACCAGGGGCGAGCAATGAGCAGTTCTTC
-	TRBV6-5	TRBJ1-5	-	CASSRRVQEPQHF	TGTGCCAGCAGTCGAAGGGTACAGGAGCCCCAGCATTTT
-	TRBV4-3	TRBJ2-5	TRBD1	CASSPRQGETQYF	TGCGCCAGCAGCCCGAGACAGGGGGAGACCCAGTACTTC
once	TRBV6-6	TRBJ1-5	TRBD1	CASSYATTGVNQPQHF	TGTGCCAGCAGTTACGCCACGACAGGGGTGAATCAGCCCCAGCATTTT
once	TRBV11-2	TRBJ2-7	TRBD1	CASSLVRGPFGLTYEQYF	TGTGCCAGCAGCTTAGTGAGGGGGCCCTTTGGGCTTACCTACGAGCAGTACTTC
-	TRBV2	TRBJ1-1	-	CASRTDTQSEAFF	TGTGCCAGCCGGACAGATACCCAGAGTGAAGCTTTCTTT
-	TRBV2	TRBJ1-5	TRBD1	CASKGQSNQPQHF	TGTGCCAGCAAGGGACAGAGCAATCAGCCCCAGCATTTT
-	TRBV6-5	TRBJ2-1	-	CASSYVQGNEQFF	TGTGCCAGCAGTTACGTGCAGGGCAATGAGCAGTTCTTC
-	TRBV18	TRBJ1-2	-	CASSPAGTYGYTF	TGTGCCAGCTCACCGGCGGGCACCTATGGCTACACCTTC
-	TRBV11-3	TRBJ2-6	-	CASSLVTASGANVLTF	TGTGCCAGCAGCTTAGTTACAGCCTCTGGGGCCAACGTCCTGACTTTC
-	TRBV14	TRBJ1-6	-	CASSPLSGGDNSPLHF	TGTGCCAGCAGCCCCCTTTCGGGCGGGGATAATTCACCCCTCCACTTT
once	TRBV5-4	TRBJ2-1	TRBD1	CASSPSRDREDEQFF	TGTGCCAGCAGCCCATCCCGGGACAGGGAGGATGAGCAGTTCTTC
-	TRBV3-1/TRBV3-2	TRBJ2-7	-	CASRDRGEQYF	TGTGCCAGCAGGGACAGAGGCGAGCAGTACTTC
-	TRBV23-1	TRBJ2-7	TRBD1	CASSRARRQGANEQYF	TGCGCCAGCAGTCGGGCCCGACGACAGGGGGCTAACGAGCAGTACTTC
many	TRBV7-9	TRBJ1-2	-	CASSLEGGYTF	TGTGCCAGCAGCTTGGAGGGTGGCTACACCTTC
-	TRBV24-1	TRBJ1-1	TRBD1	CATMGTGGTEAFF	TGTGCCACCATGGGGACAGGGGGCACTGAAGCTTTCTTT
-	TRBV27	TRBJ2-7	TRBD1	CASGILGQGDAQYF	TGTGCCAGCGGAATCTTAGGACAGGGGGACGCGCAGTACTTC
once	TRBV6-5	TRBJ2-1	-	CAIRTANNEQFF	TGTGCCATTCGGACAGCAAACAATGAGCAGTTCTTC
-	TRBV29-1	TRBJ1-1	-	CSVPPRGGGDF	TGCAGCGTTCCTCCGCGGGGGGGAGGCGACTTT
-	TRBV5-1	TRBJ2-7	TRBD1	CASSLVGQGADEQYF	TGCGCCAGCAGCTTGGTTGGGCAGGGGGCGGACGAGCAGTACTTC